One sample yielded the 9 T cell receptor beta chains listed below, sequenced in a study of cytomegalovirus exposure and HLA in healthy donors. Both 60 Vbeta primers and 13 Jbeta primers went into the PCR. Only in-frame clones appear in the TCRdb table, and some are missing; sequencing was by immunoSEQ multiplex PCR. This sample's table has 130,000 or so clones. Sequencing used PBMCs. The receptors stem from a woman between 18 and 29 years old in good health and CMV-seronegative.

The J gene is TRBJ2-7, the V gene TRBV19, with D possibly being TRBD1 (7 bases). Trimming left V 6 bases short and J 3 bases short, with 18 bases between. The CDR3 extends over 15 amino acids. Per germline, CDR1 LNHDA and CDR2 SQIVND (reference sequence). In DNA, the CDR3 is TGTGCCAGTAGGACGGGGGACAGCTGGATCTACGAGCAGTACTTC. Amino acid sequence: CASRTGDSWIYEQYF.

This chain joins TRBV7-9 and TRBJ2-1, with 9 bases identical to TRBD1. This CDR3 spans 15 amino acids. Trimming at V came to 5 bases and at J to 8 bases, leaving 10 bases not matched to a gene. Germline CDR1 SEHNR, CDR2 FQNEAQ (reference sequence). The chain's CDR3 is CASSHPWDRVDEQFF. The CDR3 coding sequence is TGTGCCAGCAGCCACCCCTGGGACAGGGTCGATGAGCAGTTCTTC. The full variable domain, with the rest looked up from reference TRBV7-9 and TRBJ2-1, is DTGVSQNPRHKITKRGQNVTFRCDPISEHNRLYWYRQTLGQGPEFLTYFQNEAQLEKSRLLSDRFSAERPKGSFSTLEIQRTEQGDSAMYLCASSHPWDRVDEQFFGPGTRLTVL.

This chain links TRBV19 with TRBJ2-3, with 9 bases identical to TRBD1. Germline loops: CDR1 LNHDA, CDR2 SQIVND (reference sequence). The trim removed 6 bases at V and 3 bases at J, leaving 4 bases unmatched. CDR3 size: 14 residues. CDR3 in DNA: TGTGCCAGTAGGGACAGGGGAGGGACAGATACGCAGTATTTT. As protein: CASRDRGGTDTQYF.

The chain links TRBV14 to TRBJ1-2; tentatively, D is TRBD1 (5 bases). Germline CDR1 SGHDN, CDR2 FVKESK. Deletions cut 0 bases from V and 1 base from J, with 24 bases between. CDR3 length equals 20 residues. This chain's CDR3 is CASSQEYPGQGRLVNYGYTF. The CDR3 DNA follows: TGTGCCAGCAGCCAAGAATATCCAGGACAAGGTCGCCTAGTTAACTATGGCTACACCTTC.

The chain employs TRBV21-1 and TRBJ2-7; the D segment call TRBD1 is taken from the table without a DNA check. TRBV21-1 is termed a pseudogene. This CDR3 is 17 amino acids long. The CDR3 region is CASSKVPRGQSNYEQYV. The CDR3 DNA reads TGTGCCAGCAGCAAAGTCCCGAGAGGACAATCCAACTACGAGCAGTACGTC.

The chain links TRBV11-2 to TRBJ2-5, with 9 nucleotides matching TRBD1. The ends lost 2 bases at V and 1 base at J; junction bases unmatched: 5. This CDR3 contains 16 residues. CDR1 SGHAT and CDR2 FQNNGV come from the germline V gene. CDR3 bases: TGTGCCAGCAGCTTACGGTACAGGGGGCGCCAAGAGACCCAGTACTTC. Protein: CASSLRYRGRQETQYF.

The chain links TRBV30 to TRBJ1-1; the D gene is possibly TRBD1 (5 bases). CDR1 is GTSNPN, CDR2 SVGIG, per germline (reference sequence). This CDR3 contains 12 residues. V was cut by 1 base and J by 7 bases, with 10 bases left in between. CDR3 coding DNA: TGTGCCTGGAGTGGGGGGAGGATTGAAGCTTTCTTT. Protein sequence: CAWSGGRIEAFF.

This rearrangement joins TRBV7-9 to TRBJ2-7, with D possibly TRBD1 on 5 matching bases. V gave up 2 bases and J gave up 4 bases, with 9 bases separating them. The CDR3 length is 13 residues. Germline CDR1 reads SEHNR; CDR2 reads FQNEAQ (reference sequence). The CDR3 loop reads CASSLSDRYEQYF. In DNA, the CDR3 is TGTGCCAGCAGCTTATCCGACAGATACGAGCAGTACTTC.

The chain employs TRBV9 and TRBJ1-1, with D tentatively TRBD1 (6 bases). This CDR3 has 13 amino acids. The germline CDR1 and CDR2 sequences are SGDLS and YYNGEE. Deletions cut 3 bases from V and 1 base from J, with 7 bases between. The CDR3 nucleotides read TGTGCCAGCAGCGGAGGGGGGAACACTGAAGCTTTCTTT. It specifies CASSGGGNTEAFF.